Below, 30 T cell receptor beta chains from the same sample are listed, as sequenced in a study of blood T cell repertoires in COVID-19. Produced via immunoSEQ multiplex PCR; TCRdb's table is partial and in-frame only. The repertoire holds 55,000 to 65,000 clones, with around 77% as singletons. The sequenced sample consisted of peripheral blood. These receptors all come from a man in his 60s with acute or convalescent COVID-19.

The chain employs TRBV21-1 and TRBJ1-3; TRBD1, the table's D call, lacks a check against the DNA. TRBV21-1 is deemed a pseudogene. The CDR3 is 14 amino acids. This chain's CDR3 is CASSTGTCGNTIYF. CDR3 in DNA: TGTGCCAGCAGCACAGGCACCTGTGGAAACACCATATATTTT.

The J gene is TRBJ2-5, the V gene TRBV10-2; tentative D call: TRBD1 (5 bases). The CDR3 contains 14 residues. CDR1 is WSHSY and CDR2 is SAAADI in the germline V gene. Trimming took off 3 bases at V and 1 base at J, with 9 bases between the two ends. This CDR3 is CASSERQSQETQYF. The CDR3 bases are TGCGCCAGCAGTGAAAGACAGTCCCAAGAGACCCAGTACTTC.

V gene TRBV28 combines with J gene TRBJ2-2; no clear D gene. V was clipped by 7 bases and J by 0 bases, with 12 bases between them. Per germline, CDR1 MDHEN and CDR2 SYDVKM. The CDR3 is made up of 15 amino acids. DNA for the CDR3: TGTGCCAGCACCCCGTCTTTCGCGAACACCGGGGAGCTGTTTTTT. Translating it yields CASTPSFANTGELFF. Supplemented by reference TRBV28 and TRBJ2-2, the full variable domain reads DVKVTQSSRYLVKRTGEKVFLECVQDMDHENMFWYRQDPGLGLRLIYFSYDVKMKEKGDIPEGYSVSREKKERFSLILESASTNQTSMYLCASTPSFANTGELFFGEGSRLTVL.

The chain has TRBV6-5 and TRBJ2-1, with 11 bases lining up with TRBD2. The V and J ends lost 6 bases and 6 bases, in that order; junction bases with no gene match: 7. There are 15 residues in the CDR3. Germline assignment: CDR1 MNHEY and CDR2 SVGAGI. In nucleotides, the CDR3 is TGTGCCAGCAGCTTAGCGGGGGGGCCTTTCAATGAGCAGTTCTTC. Its protein product is CASSLAGGPFNEQFF.

The chain joins TRBV11-2 to TRBJ1-2; 9 bases agree with TRBD1. CDR3 length equals 16 residues. Losses at the gene ends were 4 bases for V and 3 bases for J; bases not matched to a gene: 9. The germline V gene encodes CDR1 SGHAT and CDR2 FQNNGV. CDR3 amino acids: CASSSFRDREDYGYTF. The CDR3 DNA sequence: TGTGCCAGCAGCTCCTTCCGGGACAGGGAGGACTATGGCTACACCTTC.

The genes are TRBV5-1 and TRBJ1-4; possible D gene TRBD1, 6 bases. Trimming removed 7 bases from V and 2 bases from J, with 12 bases in between. Germline values: CDR1 SGHRS, CDR2 YFSETQ. This CDR3 comprises 14 residues. CDR3: CASAEDSTNEKLFF. In DNA, the CDR3 is TGCGCCAGCGCCGAGGACAGTACTAATGAAAAACTGTTTTTT. The complete variable domain, with remaining parts taken from reference TRBV5-1 and TRBJ1-4, reads KAGVTQTPRYLIKTRGQQVTLSCSPISGHRSVSWYQQTPGQGLQFLFEYFSETQRNKGNFPGRFSGRQFSNSRSEMNVSTLELGDSALYLCASAEDSTNEKLFFGSGTQLSVL.

This chain joins TRBV2 and TRBJ1-4; 7 nucleotides align to TRBD1. The germline V gene encodes CDR1 SNHLY and CDR2 FYNNEI. The J segment lost 7 bases and the V segment lost 3 bases, leaving 8 bases of the junction unmatched. There are 15 residues in the CDR3. The CDR3 loop is CASSDTSRDSEKLFF. The DNA of the CDR3 is TGTGCCAGCAGTGACACTAGCAGGGACAGTGAAAAACTGTTTTTT.

Only one count was recorded for this clone. The rearrangement links TRBV6-5 to TRBJ1-1; D is possibly TRBD1 (5 bases). Germline CDR1 is MNHEY and CDR2 is SVGAGI. V dropped 0 bases and J dropped 1 base, with 6 bases sitting between them. The CDR3 runs to 14 residues. The CDR3 coding sequence is TGTGCCAGCAGTTACTCCAGGGCGAACACTGAAGCTTTCTTT. Translated: CASSYSRANTEAFF.

The chain combines TRBV24-1 with TRBJ2-7; D not resolved. Germline values: CDR1 KGHDR, CDR2 SFDVKD. The CDR3 has 15 residues. The V end lost 4 bases, the J end lost 6 bases, and 18 bases lay between the germline ends. The CDR3 loop is CATSDHSSLIPEQYF. CDR3 nucleotide sequence: TGTGCCACCAGTGACCACAGCAGCTTGATTCCCGAGCAGTACTTC.

A remark on this clone: A read error may account for a junction end that differs from germline. The V call is TRBV5-1, the J call TRBJ2-5; 10 nucleotides agree with TRBD2. The CDR3 has 17 residues. From germline, CDR1 is SGHRS and CDR2 YFSETQ. In DNA, the CDR3 is TGCGCCAGCAGTTTGGGGGCTAGCGGGGGAGAAAAAGAGACCCAGTACTTC. Translating it yields CASSLGASGGEKETQYF.

The chain joins TRBV10-3 to TRBJ1-1, with D possibly matching TRBD1 (6 bases). V was clipped by 11 bases and J by 6 bases, with 13 bases between them. Germline V gives CDR1 ENHRY, CDR2 SYGVKD. The CDR3 length is 11 residues. The CDR3 sequence: CASIGGPEAFF. The CDR3 coding sequence is TGTGCCTCCATTGGGGGCCCTGAAGCTTTCTTT.

The chain recombines TRBV24-1 with TRBJ2-1; a weak D match, TRBD2 (7 bases). Trimming left V 9 bases short and J 8 bases short, with 16 bases between. CDR1 is KGHDR and CDR2 is SFDVKD in the germline V gene. The CDR3 contains 13 residues. The CDR3 protein is CATAEGGYDEQFF. The CDR3 region has the DNA TGTGCCACCGCGGAGGGGGGGTACGATGAGCAGTTCTTC.

The chain is built from TRBV27 and TRBJ1-1; TRBD1 matches 9 bases. The V gene's germline CDR1 is MNHEY and CDR2 SMNVEV (reference sequence). Trimming took 5 bases from V and 1 from J; bases not matched to a gene: 5. The CDR3 has 15 residues. The CDR3 protein is CASSAGQGKNTEAFF. The CDR3 DNA sequence: TGTGCCAGCAGTGCGGGACAGGGCAAGAACACTGAAGCTTTCTTT.

The chain has TRBV6-5 and TRBJ1-2; 8 positions agree with TRBD1. The CDR3 is 14 amino acids. Germline V gives CDR1 MNHEY, CDR2 SVGAGI. Trimming took 6 bases from V and 4 from J; bases not matched to a gene: 7. The CDR3 reads CASSRDRSGYGYTF. CDR3 nucleotide sequence: TGTGCCAGCAGCCGGGACAGGTCTGGCTATGGCTACACCTTC.

As concerns this clone: No DNA is shown, since the ends of the CDR3 on it are uncertain; the CDR3 is the one TCRdb lists. This chain uses TRBV27 with TRBJ1-1; no check of the table's D call, TRBD1, against the DNA was made. From its first to its last residue, the CDR3 has 17 amino acids. CDR1 MNHEY and CDR2 SMNVEV come from the germline V gene (reference sequence). CDR3 loop: CASSSSLYRADNTEAFF.

The rearrangement joins TRBV29-1 to TRBJ1-2, with 9 bases aligning to TRBD1. From germline, CDR1 is SQVTM and CDR2 ANQGSEA. J lost 4 bases, V lost 0 bases, and 15 bases had no gene match. CDR3 length: 18 residues. The CDR3 nucleotides read TGCAGCGTTGAAGATCCAGGGGACAGGGTCTTTTGGAGCTATGGCTACACCTTC. This sequence encodes CSVEDPGDRVFWSYGYTF.

With respect to this clone: The junction shows a germline mismatch at one end, possibly a read error. This chain connects TRBV4-1 to TRBJ2-7, with a weak D call TRBD2 (5 bases). Germline CDR1 and CDR2: MGHRA and YSYEKL. The CDR3 is 17 amino acids. The CDR3, as DNA: TGCGCCAGCAGGCAAGATGACCTAGCCGCCAATGGGTACGAGCAGTACTTC. It codes for CASRQDDLAANGYEQYF.

This clone was counted between two and nine times. The chain couples TRBV25-1 to TRBJ1-2, with TRBD1 matching over 12 bases. Trimming cost V 1 base and J 4 bases; bases outside gene matches: 4. Germline CDR1 is MGHDK and CDR2 is SYGVNS. The CDR3 runs to 16 residues. DNA for the CDR3: TGTGCCAGCAGTGAATCTCTGGGACAGGGGGCCTATGGCTACACCTTC. It codes for CASSESLGQGAYGYTF.

The J gene is TRBJ2-2, the V gene TRBV25-1; no clear D gene. CDR1 is MGHDK and CDR2 is SYGVNS in the germline V gene. CDR3 length: 15 residues. V lost 1 base to trimming and J lost 1 base, with 7 bases between them. The CDR3 coding sequence is TGTGCCAGCAGTGAATTGCTAGAGAACACCGGGGAGCTGTTTTTT. Translation gives CASSELLENTGELFF.

This clone came up once. The genes are TRBV10-3 and TRBJ1-1; possibly TRBD1 for D (5 bases). The V gene lost 0 bases and the J gene lost 5 bases, with 16 bases spanning the gap. This CDR3 has 16 residues. Germline values: CDR1 ENHRY, CDR2 SYGVKD. The CDR3 is CAISESPQGGKTEAFF. The CDR3 DNA reads TGTGCCATCAGTGAGTCGCCCCAGGGAGGAAAAACTGAAGCTTTCTTT.

V gene TRBV5-1 combines with J gene TRBJ2-2; 9 positions agree with TRBD1. The CDR3 length is 14 residues. The germline gives CDR1 SGHRS, CDR2 YFSETQ. With 4 bases clipped from V and 5 bases from J, the junction kept 3 bases outside the gene matches. The CDR3 bases are TGCGCCAGCAGCCTGGACAGGGGAACCGGGGAGCTGTTTTTT. Translation: CASSLDRGTGELFF.

The chain employs TRBV5-1 and TRBJ1-4, with 9 bases matching TRBD1. Germline V CDR1 and CDR2: SGHRS, YFSETQ. Germline trimming cut 4 bases from V and 4 bases from J; bases unmatched to any gene: 8. The CDR3 length is 16 residues. CDR3 DNA: TGCGCCAGCAGCGATATACAGGGGGCTGGTAATGAAAAACTGTTTTTT. Translated, it gives CASSDIQGAGNEKLFF.

This clone showed up just a few times. This chain connects TRBV4-1 to TRBJ2-2; 7 bases are a match to TRBD1. Germline CDR1 reads MGHRA; CDR2 reads YSYEKL. J gave up 4 bases and V 1 base, and 6 bases lay outside the gene matches. The CDR3 spans 16 residues. The CDR3 DNA follows: TGCGCCAGCAGCCAAGGTTGGACAGGAGGCACCGGGGAGCTGTTTTTT. Protein product: CASSQGWTGGTGELFF.

CDR3 residues: CASSTGTSGGIGELFF. The CDR3 DNA reads as TGTGCCAGCAGCACGGGGACTAGCGGGGGGATCGGGGAGCTGTTTTTT. The chain recombines TRBV7-2 with TRBJ2-2; 15 nucleotides line up with TRBD2. Germline V lookup: CDR1 SGHTA, CDR2 FQGNSA. Trimming removed 5 bases from V and 7 bases from J; junction bases left unmatched: 5. This CDR3 region has 16 residues.

V is TRBV13 and J is TRBJ2-5, with TRBD2 matching over 9 bases. Germline V gene lookup returns CDR1 PRHDT and CDR2 FYEKMQ (reference sequence). Losses at the gene ends were 4 bases for V and 2 bases for J; bases not matched to a gene: 8. The length of the CDR3 is 16 residues. The CDR3 here is CASSSPLAGEQETQYF. In DNA form, the CDR3 reads TGTGCCAGCAGCTCGCCCTTAGCGGGGGAACAAGAGACCCAGTACTTC.

This rearrangement joins TRBV11-2 to TRBJ1-4, with TRBD1 identical over 8 bases. V was clipped by 5 bases and J by 3 bases; unmatched bases: 2. Germline loops: CDR1 SGHAT, CDR2 FQNNGV. The CDR3 has 14 amino acids. The CDR3 loop is CASSRTGPNEKLFF. As DNA, the CDR3 is TGTGCCAGCAGCCGGACAGGGCCTAATGAAAAACTGTTTTTT.

The V gene is TRBV2, the J gene TRBJ1-1; D gene uncertain. CDR3 length: 13 residues. Germline V lookup: CDR1 SNHLY, CDR2 FYNNEI. Trimming stripped 6 bases from V and 0 bases from J, with 8 bases between. The CDR3 DNA sequence: TGTGCCAGCAGGCAGTTCATGAACACTGAAGCTTTCTTT. This codes for CASRQFMNTEAFF.

The J gene is TRBJ2-3, the V gene TRBV19; D not resolved. The germline gives CDR1 LNHDA, CDR2 SQIVND (reference sequence). Trimming took 3 bases from V and 5 from J, leaving 6 bases between them. The CDR3 extends over 12 amino acids. CDR3 residues: CASSIGEDTQYF. The CDR3 coding sequence is TGTGCCAGTAGTATCGGTGAAGATACGCAGTATTTT.

V gene TRBV19 combines with J gene TRBJ2-4; D possibly corresponds to TRBD1 (5 bases). The CDR3 has 16 amino acids. From germline, CDR1 is LNHDA and CDR2 SQIVND (reference sequence). V shed 3 bases and J shed 0 bases, with 12 bases lying between them. The CDR3 coding sequence is TGTGCCAGTAGTATCCCGACAGTTATAGCCAAAAACATTCAGTACTTC. Its translation: CASSIPTVIAKNIQYF.

This clone was found a few times. The chain carries TRBV30 and TRBJ2-5, with 7 bases fitting TRBD1. Germline assignment: CDR1 GTSNPN and CDR2 SVGIG (reference sequence). V lost 3 bases to trimming and J lost 2 bases; unmatched junction nucleotides: 3. The CDR3 is made up of 13 amino acids. The CDR3 DNA sequence: TGTGCCTGGAGCACCAGGGGGCAAGAGACCCAGTACTTC. As protein: CAWSTRGQETQYF.